Below are 31 T cell receptor beta chains sequenced from a single sample in a study of T cell repertoires in cytomegalovirus infection. These receptors have no known antigen. MiXCR, applied by TCRdb to the reads, yields one record per CDR3 protein. The data show about 310,000 distinct CDR3 sequences, roughly 25% seen once. The starting material was cultured PBMCs, obtained from culture after CMV antigen stimulation. These TCRs come from a human donor in good health (CMV status not recorded). Some clones in this sample may be carry-over from other donors' samples.

This clonotype was detected only a few times. This chain links TRBV6-5 with TRBJ1-2; D is uncertain. CDR1 and CDR2 (germline): MNHEY, SVGAGI. CDR3 size: 14 residues. Between the trimmed V and J ends, which lost 2 bases and 2 bases, there was a span of 9 bases. The DNA for the CDR3 is TGTGCCAGCAGTTACGACCAAAAGAACTATGGCTACACCTTC. Amino acids: CASSYDQKNYGYTF.

Many counts were recorded for this clonotype. The V and J genes are TRBV7-6 and TRBJ1-6; the D gene is possibly TRBD1 (6 bases). V dropped 5 bases and J dropped 6 bases, with 23 bases sitting between them. Germline CDR1 reads SGHVS; CDR2 reads FNYEAQ. The CDR3 sequence is 18 residues long. As DNA, the CDR3 is TGTGCCAGCAGCCATACGGCTGGCTCGGCAGGGGCTAATTCACCCCTCCACTTT. Its translation is CASSHTAGSAGANSPLHF. The full variable domain, completed using reference TRBV7-6 and TRBJ1-6, is GAGVSQSPRYKVTKRGQDVALRCDPISGHVSLYWYRQALGQGPEFLTYFNYEAQQDKSGLPNDRFSAERPEGSISTLTIQRTEQRDSAMYRCASSHTAGSAGANSPLHFGNGTRLTVT.

This clonotype was seen a few times. The chain joins TRBV12-3 or TRBV12-4 to TRBJ2-2; D perhaps matches TRBD1 (6 bases). The CDR3 sequence is 17 residues long. Deletions cut 0 bases from V and 1 base from J, with 12 bases between. CDR3 bases: TGTGCCAGCAGTTTAGCGGCAGGGGTCCAGAACACCGGGGAGCTGTTTTTT. It is translated as CASSLAAGVQNTGELFF.

This clonotype was observed at least ten times. The CDR3 protein is CASSPITVRRAPEQYF. The DNA of the CDR3 is TGTGCCAGCAGCCCCATAACTGTCCGGAGGGCCCCCGAGCAGTACTTC. V is TRBV7-8 and J is TRBJ2-7, with a possible D match to TRBD2 (6 bases). Germline CDR1 and CDR2: SGHVS and FQNEAQ. The CDR3 extends over 16 amino acids. Trimming cost V 5 bases and J 6 bases, with 23 bases left between them.

The J gene is TRBJ1-1, the V gene TRBV7-2; no clear D. This CDR3 spans 16 amino acids. Germline CDR1 SGHTA, CDR2 FQGNSA. Trimming pared 3 bases from V and 5 bases from J, leaving 19 bases between. The CDR3 DNA is TGTGCCAGCAGCTTTAACCCCCTGAGCGGACGTACTGAAGCTTTCTTT. Protein: CASSFNPLSGRTEAFF. Full variable domain (remainder filled in from reference TRBV7-2 and TRBJ1-1): GAGVSQSPSNKVTEKGKDVELRCDPISGHTALYWYRQSLGQGLEFLIYFQGNSAPDKSGLPSDRFSAERTGGSVSTLTIQRTQQEDSAVYLCASSFNPLSGRTEAFFGQGTRLTVV.

This clonotype was recorded a few times. The chain combines TRBV6-8 with TRBJ1-6; no definite D call. CDR3 length equals 15 residues. CDR1 MNHGY and CDR2 SAAAGT come from the germline V gene. Trimming cost V 1 base and J 4 bases, with 8 bases left between them. This CDR3 is CASSYFFRYNSPLHF. The CDR3 nucleotides read TGTGCCAGCAGTTACTTTTTCCGGTATAATTCACCCCTCCACTTT.

The DNA for the CDR3 is TGTGCCACCAGAGGGGGAGAGGGACAGGGGTCAGGAACTGAAGCTTTCTTT. Its translation is CATRGGEGQGSGTEAFF. The chain has TRBV24-1 and TRBJ1-1; 10 nucleotides match TRBD1. The CDR3 length is 17 residues. The germline CDR1 and CDR2 sequences are KGHDR and SFDVKD. The junction had 15 bases not matched to a gene; V was cut back by 7 bases and J by 5 bases.

This clonotype was counted at least ten times. This sequence joins TRBV7-2 and TRBJ2-7, with D perhaps assigned TRBD1 or TRBD2 (5 bases each). Trimming cost V 4 bases and J 3 bases, with 13 bases left between them. The CDR3 is made up of 14 amino acids. Germline assignment: CDR1 SGHTA and CDR2 FQGNSA. CDR3 sequence (DNA): TGTGCCAGCAGCTCCCGGGACGGCTTCTACGAGCAGTACTTC. Protein: CASSSRDGFYEQYF.

DNA of the CDR3: TGTGCCAGCAGCAAAGGGGGGGGGTACTACAATGAGCAGTTCTTC. Amino acids: CASSKGGGYYNEQFF. The chain recombines TRBV11-2 with TRBJ2-1; a possible D gene is TRBD2 (7 bases). Germline-derived CDR1 and CDR2 are SGHAT and FQNNGV. Trimming pared 5 bases from V and 3 bases from J, leaving 14 bases between. The CDR3 consists of 15 residues.

Comments on this clonotype: A much larger clone differs by one base, so this may be a read error. The chain carries TRBV7-2 and TRBJ1-2; 8 nucleotides align to TRBD1. J was trimmed by 6 bases and V by 5 bases; bases with no gene match: 11. The CDR3 totals 15 residues. Germline CDR1 and CDR2: SGHTA and FQGNSA. The DNA for the CDR3 is TGTGCCAGCAGCGTAGACCCGGGACAGGAAAATGGCTACACCTTC. Translating gives CASSVDPGQENGYTF.

This clonotype was detected only a few times. The gene calls are TRBV19 and TRBJ1-5; 7 bases line up with TRBD1. The CDR3 runs 15 residues. V shed 4 bases, J shed 2 bases, and the junction held 5 bases outside the gene matches. Germline V gene data show CDR1 as LNHDA and CDR2 as SQIVND (reference sequence). The CDR3 region has the DNA TGTGCCAGTAGTAAGGCCCAGGGGGGCAATCAGCCCCAGCATTTT. Protein sequence: CASSKAQGGNQPQHF.

V usage is TRBV11-2 and J usage is TRBJ2-1; tentatively, D is TRBD2 (5 bases). The CDR3 is 13 amino acids. Trimming left V 5 bases short and J 9 bases short, with 14 bases between. The germline gives CDR1 SGHAT, CDR2 FQNNGV. In DNA, the CDR3 is TGTGCCAGCAGCAGAGAGCTAGCTGGTGAGCAGTTCTTC. Translating gives CASSRELAGEQFF. The whole variable domain, filled in from reference TRBV11-2 and TRBJ2-1, reads EAGVAQSPRYKIIEKRQSVAFWCNPISGHATLYWYQQILGQGPKLLIQFQNNGVVDDSQLPKDRFSAERLKGVDSTLKIQPAKLEDSAVYLCASSRELAGEQFFGPGTRLTVL.

This chain uses TRBV10-3 with TRBJ2-7, with D possibly TRBD1 on 5 matching bases. With 6 bases removed from V and 3 bases from J, the gap between germline ends came to 6 bases. Germline loops: CDR1 ENHRY, CDR2 SYGVKD. This CDR3 is built from 11 residues. DNA of the CDR3: TGTGCCATCAGCCAGGGCTACGAGCAGTACGTC. Encoded protein: CAISQGYEQYV.

This chain links TRBV6-1 with TRBJ2-7; 10 bases match TRBD2. V was clipped by 6 bases and J by 2 bases; unmatched bases: 7. The CDR3 length is 15 residues. Germline CDR1 is MNHNS and CDR2 is SASEGT. CDR3 sequence: CASRILAGPPYEQYV. The CDR3 bases are TGTGCCAGCAGGATACTAGCGGGACCTCCCTACGAGCAGTACGTC.

This clonotype was recorded many times. The chain employs TRBV7-3 and TRBJ2-6; no firm D call. V gave up 2 bases and J gave up 0 bases, with 8 bases separating them. This CDR3 has 16 amino acids. Germline CDR1 and CDR2: SGHTA and FQGTGA. CDR3 sequence (DNA): TGTGCCAGCAGCTTAGGCGCGATCTCTGGGGCCAACGTCCTGACTTTC. Translated: CASSLGAISGANVLTF. The full variable domain, its missing parts supplied by reference TRBV7-3 and TRBJ2-6, is GAGVSQTPSNKVTEKGKYVELRCDPISGHTALYWYRQSLGQGPEFLIYFQGTGAADDSGLPNDRFFAVRPEGSVSTLKIQRTERGDSAVYLCASSLGAISGANVLTFGAGSRLTVL.

This clonotype has more than one count but fewer than ten. The chain is built from TRBV7-9 and TRBJ2-1, with 11 bases matching TRBD2. The CDR3 length is 18 residues. The V gene end was trimmed by 5 bases and the J gene end by 2 bases; junction bases not matched to a gene: 11. The V gene's germline CDR1 is SEHNR and CDR2 FQNEAQ (reference sequence). The CDR3 loop reads CASSPDPGLAEPYNEQFF. The CDR3 DNA is TGTGCCAGCAGCCCCGATCCGGGACTAGCGGAACCCTACAATGAGCAGTTCTTC.

About this clonotype itself: Likely a read error: the CDR3 ends without its conserved phenylalanine or tryptophan. The chain employs TRBV12-3 or TRBV12-4 and TRBJ1-4; possibly TRBD1 for D (5 bases). V was pared by 1 base and J by 10 bases, with 13 bases between. CDR3 length: 14 residues. The CDR3 region is CASSLEAGAAKLFL. The DNA of the CDR3 is TGTGCCAGCAGTTTAGAGGCTGGGGCGGCAAAACTGTTTCTT.

The genes are TRBV5-4 and TRBJ2-3; the match to TRBD2 covers 10 bases. The germline V gene encodes CDR1 SGHNT and CDR2 YYREEE (reference sequence). The CDR3 has 14 amino acids. V lost 1 base to trimming and J lost 6 bases; unmatched junction nucleotides: 2. Here the CDR3 DNA reads TGTGCCAGCAGCTTGTGGACTAGCGGCGATACGCAGTATTTT. Encoded protein: CASSLWTSGDTQYF.

The chain is built from TRBV2 and TRBJ1-5, with 10 nucleotides matching TRBD1. Germline V CDR1 and CDR2: SNHLY, FYNNEI. This CDR3 is 14 amino acids long. V trimming: 5 bases; J trimming: 6 bases; junction bases outside the gene matches: 4. The DNA of the CDR3 is TGTGCCAGCAGTAAGACAGGGGGCTCTCAGCCCCAGCATTTT. Translated, it gives CASSKTGGSQPQHF. Full variable domain (remainder filled in from reference TRBV2 and TRBJ1-5): EPEVTQTPSHQVTQMGQEVILRCVPISNHLYFYWYRQILGQKVEFLVSFYNNEISEKSEIFDDQFSVERPDGSNFTLKIRSTKLEDSAMYFCASSKTGGSQPQHFGDGTRLSIL.

This rearrangement joins TRBV7-2 to TRBJ1-5; D gene unclear. The CDR3 length is 12 residues. CDR1 is SGHTA, CDR2 FQGNSA, per germline. Trimming removed 6 bases at V and 4 bases at J, with 7 bases between. The CDR3 loop is CASRQGNQPQHF. DNA of the CDR3: TGTGCCAGCAGGCAAGGGAATCAGCCCCAGCATTTT.

This clonotype was recorded at least ten times. The chain joins TRBV11-3 to TRBJ2-1; the D is unclear. The germline V and J ends were trimmed by 2 bases and 7 bases, with 6 bases remaining between them. From germline, CDR1 is SGHNT and CDR2 YENEEA. This CDR3 is 12 amino acids long. As DNA, the CDR3 is TGTGCCAGCAGCTTAAATACTAATGAGCAGTTCTTC. Translated, it gives CASSLNTNEQFF. The variable domain in full, with the rest retrieved from reference TRBV11-3 and TRBJ2-1, is EAGVVQSPRYKIIEKKQPVAFWCNPISGHNTLYWYLQNLGQGPELLIRYENEEAVDDSQLPKDRFSAERLKGVDSTLKIQPAELGDSAVYLCASSLNTNEQFFGPGTRLTVL.

V and J are TRBV6-6 and TRBJ1-5; D not resolved. Trimming removed 6 bases from V and 0 bases from J, with 9 bases in between. Germline CDR1 reads MNHNY; CDR2 reads SVGAGI (reference sequence). CDR3 length equals 14 residues. The CDR3 bases are TGTGCCAGCAGCCTAGGAGATAGCAATCAGCCCCAGCATTTT. Translated: CASSLGDSNQPQHF.

This clonotype appeared a few times. V and J are TRBV25-1 and TRBJ1-1; D perhaps matches TRBD1 (5 bases). From germline, CDR1 is MGHDK and CDR2 SYGVNS. The germline V and J ends were trimmed by 1 base and 3 bases, with 9 bases remaining between them. The CDR3 extends over 14 amino acids. Here the CDR3 reads CASSELGEDTEAFF. CDR3 nucleotides: TGTGCCAGCAGTGAATTAGGGGAGGACACTGAAGCTTTCTTT.

This clonotype was counted at least ten times. The V call is TRBV7-2, the J call TRBJ2-7; 7 bases are a match to TRBD2. The J segment lost 0 bases and the V segment lost 1 base, leaving 6 bases of the junction unmatched. Germline lookup yields CDR1 SGHTA and CDR2 FQGNSA. The CDR3 length is 16 residues. The CDR3 bases are TGTGCCAGCAGCTTAGAAACTAGCGTGAGCTCCTACGAGCAGTACGTC. Encoded protein: CASSLETSVSSYEQYV.

The rearrangement uses TRBV11-3 and TRBJ2-1; 10 positions match TRBD2. With 5 bases clipped from V and 7 bases from J, the junction kept 11 bases outside the gene matches. The CDR3 consists of 16 residues. Germline lookup yields CDR1 SGHNT and CDR2 YENEEA. CDR3 nucleotides: TGTGCCAGCAGCCCAACTAGCGGGGCCTTTGTGAATGAGCAGTTCTTC. The encoded protein is CASSPTSGAFVNEQFF.

In this sample, this clonotype turned up many times. The chain is built from TRBV7-8 and TRBJ2-1, with TRBD2 matching 11 bases. Trimming at V came to 5 bases and at J to 12 bases, leaving 12 bases not matched to a gene. Germline CDR1 SGHVS, CDR2 FQNEAQ. CDR3 length equals 15 residues. The CDR3, as DNA: TGTGCCAGCAGCCAGACTAGCGGGGTCGGCAGATTGCAGTTCTTC. Encoded protein: CASSQTSGVGRLQFF. Full variable domain (outside the CDR3, taken from reference TRBV7-8 and TRBJ2-1): GAGVSQSPRYKVAKRGQDVALRCDPISGHVSLFWYQQALGQGPEFLTYFQNEAQLDKSGLPSDRFFAERPEGSVSTLKIQRTQQEDSAVYLCASSQTSGVGRLQFFGPGTRLTVL.

This chain connects TRBV2 to TRBJ2-1; TRBD1 or TRBD2 may be the D gene (5 bases each). Trimming took 7 bases from V and 2 from J, leaving 15 bases between them. The germline gives CDR1 SNHLY, CDR2 FYNNEI. This CDR3 has 15 amino acids. CDR3 residues: CASITRDPAYNEQFF. The CDR3 bases are TGTGCCAGCATCACCCGGGACCCCGCCTACAATGAGCAGTTCTTC.

Ten or more counts support this clonotype. The chain employs TRBV10-3 and TRBJ2-1; 15 bases align to TRBD2. V was clipped by 3 bases and J by 0 bases; unmatched bases: 9. The CDR3 has 20 amino acids. Germline CDR1 reads ENHRY; CDR2 reads SYGVKD. The CDR3 spells CAISDPGLAGGPSSYNEQFF. Here the CDR3 DNA reads TGTGCCATCAGTGACCCGGGACTAGCGGGAGGTCCGAGCTCCTACAATGAGCAGTTCTTC.

This clonotype was seen more than once but under ten times. The J gene is TRBJ1-1, the V gene TRBV14, with a tentative D call TRBD1 (5 bases). Germline V lookup: CDR1 SGHDN, CDR2 FVKESK. CDR3 length: 14 amino acids. V lost 0 bases and J 10 bases, leaving 15 bases between the germline ends. The CDR3 protein is CASSQEMVWGRAFF. DNA for the CDR3: TGTGCCAGCAGCCAAGAGATGGTGTGGGGGAGAGCTTTCTTT.

This clonotype was found many times. The chain combines TRBV7-2 with TRBJ2-3, with D perhaps matching TRBD1 or TRBD2 (5 bases each). Trimming removed 5 bases at V and 0 bases at J, with 9 bases between. CDR1 is SGHTA and CDR2 is FQGNSA in the germline V gene. The CDR3 is 14 amino acids. The CDR3 loop is CASSPGASTDTQYF. The CDR3 DNA is TGTGCCAGCAGCCCCGGGGCAAGCACAGATACGCAGTATTTT.

The V and J genes are TRBV7-9 and TRBJ2-1; TRBD2 is a possible D gene (6 bases). This CDR3 is built from 12 residues. Germline V gene data show CDR1 as SEHNR and CDR2 as FQNEAQ (reference sequence). V dropped 11 bases and J dropped 7 bases, with 15 bases sitting between them. In nucleotides, the CDR3 is TGTGCCGTACGGGAGATTAGGAATGAGCAGTTCTTC. It is translated as CAVREIRNEQFF.